What follows are 24 T cell receptor beta chains derived from one specimen sequenced in a study of response to subunit inactivated influenza vaccine. In TCRdb, the RT-PCR reads were re-called with MiXCR into one record per CDR3 protein. The sample holds fewer than 550,000 distinct CDR3 sequences, around 25% seen once. This specimen was CD4+ T cells sorted from PBMCs, taken approximately 5 days after vaccination. Receptors were obtained from a man aged 50-60 years who received an inactivated influenza vaccine.

V is TRBV25-1 and J is TRBJ2-3; D gene unclear. The V gene lost 2 bases and the J gene lost 1 base, with 13 bases spanning the gap. Germline values: CDR1 MGHDK, CDR2 SYGVNS. CDR3 length: 16 residues. This CDR3 reads CASSEIAGSRTDTQYF. DNA of the CDR3: TGTGCCAGCAGTGAAATTGCCGGGTCCCGCACAGATACGCAGTATTTT.

The chain links TRBV20-1 to TRBJ1-1, with D possibly TRBD1 on 6 matching bases. This CDR3 is 15 amino acids long. Germline V gene data show CDR1 as DFQATT and CDR2 as SNEGSKA (reference sequence). Deletions cut 0 bases from V and 5 bases from J, with 16 bases between. The CDR3 region is CSARDSRAGETEAFF. DNA for the CDR3: TGCAGTGCTAGAGATAGTCGAGCAGGGGAGACTGAAGCTTTCTTT.

This clonotype was detected only a few times. In DNA, the CDR3 is TGCGCCAGCAGCGGGCGGGAGGACCCTAGCACAGATACGCAGTATTTT. Its translation: CASSGREDPSTDTQYF. This chain links TRBV5-1 with TRBJ2-3; 8 bases agree with TRBD2. The trim removed 4 bases at V and 0 bases at J, leaving 7 bases unmatched. The CDR3 contains 16 residues. Per germline, CDR1 SGHRS and CDR2 YFSETQ.

In this sample, this clonotype turned up a few times. This rearrangement joins TRBV7-9 to TRBJ1-6, with D perhaps matching TRBD1 (6 bases). Trimming removed 5 bases at V and 7 bases at J, with 12 bases between. The CDR3 spans 14 residues. Germline CDR1 reads SEHNR; CDR2 reads FQNEAQ (reference sequence). The CDR3 bases are TGTGCCAGCAGCACCGGACAGTCGAATTCACCCCTCCACTTT. Translating it yields CASSTGQSNSPLHF.

This chain joins TRBV12-3 or TRBV12-4 and TRBJ1-1, with D tentatively TRBD1 (6 bases). Between the trimmed V and J ends, which lost 5 bases and 7 bases, there was a span of 14 bases. There are 13 residues in the CDR3. The CDR3 spells CASSRTGYDEAFF. The CDR3 nucleotides are TGTGCCAGCAGTCGAACAGGGTACGATGAAGCTTTCTTT.

This clonotype was seen a handful of times. The chain uses TRBV10-3 and TRBJ2-1; 11 positions match TRBD2. CDR1 is ENHRY, CDR2 SYGVKD, per germline. CDR3 size: 16 residues. With V trimmed by 0 bases and J by 8 bases, 6 bases remained unmatched. The CDR3 DNA is TGTGCCATCAGTGAGTCGGGGGCTAGCGGGAGGTATGAGCAGTTCTTC. It specifies CAISESGASGRYEQFF.

This clonotype has more than one count but fewer than ten. The rearrangement uses TRBV12-3 or TRBV12-4 and TRBJ2-3; TRBD2 is a possible D gene (5 bases). The CDR3 totals 14 residues. The germline V and J ends were trimmed by 3 bases and 1 base, with 8 bases remaining between them. CDR3 residues: CASSFNSGTDTQYF. CDR3 coding DNA: TGTGCCAGCAGTTTTAATAGCGGCACAGATACGCAGTATTTT.

The gene calls are TRBV5-1 and TRBJ2-1; 11 nucleotides line up with TRBD2. The V gene's germline CDR1 is SGHRS and CDR2 YFSETQ. The V segment lost 2 bases and the J segment 8 bases; nucleotides outside the gene matches: 3. CDR3 length: 14 residues. The DNA for the CDR3 is TGCGCCAGCAGCTTCCTAGCGGGAGGCGATGAGCAGTTCTTC. It is translated as CASSFLAGGDEQFF.

This clonotype was seen a few times. The genes are TRBV20-1 and TRBJ2-1, with 9 bases that match TRBD1. The CDR3 has 14 amino acids. Germline lookup yields CDR1 DFQATT and CDR2 SNEGSKA (reference sequence). J lost 5 bases, V lost 5 bases, and 7 bases had no gene match. CDR3 nucleotide sequence: TGCAGTGCTCACGACAGGGGGTGGAACAATGAGCAGTTCTTC. Its protein product is CSAHDRGWNNEQFF.

V is TRBV28 and J is TRBJ2-3, with 9 bases identical to TRBD1. V lost 5 bases, J lost 5 bases, and 8 bases stayed unmatched. The CDR3 is 15 residues long. Germline CDR1 and CDR2: MDHEN and SYDVKM. CDR3 loop: CASSPAGQGGDTQYF. In nucleotides, the CDR3 is TGTGCCAGCAGTCCTGCGGGACAGGGAGGAGATACGCAGTATTTT. Complete variable domain (other parts from reference TRBV28 and TRBJ2-3): DVKVTQSSRYLVKRTGEKVFLECVQDMDHENMFWYRQDPGLGLRLIYFSYDVKMKEKGDIPEGYSVSREKKERFSLILESASTNQTSMYLCASSPAGQGGDTQYFGPGTRLTVL.

V is TRBV9 and J is TRBJ2-5; TRBD2 matches 7 bases. With V trimmed by 0 bases and J by 2 bases, 4 bases remained unmatched. CDR1 and CDR2 (germline): SGDLS, YYNGEE. The CDR3 covers 15 residues. CDR3 in amino acids: CASSVDSGGQETQYF. In nucleotides, the CDR3 is TGTGCCAGCAGCGTAGATTCCGGGGGGCAAGAGACCCAGTACTTC.

The chain carries TRBV2 and TRBJ2-7; D unresolved. This CDR3 is built from 13 residues. Germline loops: CDR1 SNHLY, CDR2 FYNNEI. V was shortened by 4 bases and J by 1 base, with 8 bases between the two germline ends. The CDR3 loop is CASSVSRSYEQYF. The CDR3 nucleotides are TGTGCCAGCAGTGTAAGCAGATCCTACGAGCAGTACTTC.

This clonotype was observed once. The chain's CDR3 is CASSSYGTGGETQYF. In DNA form, the CDR3 reads TGTGCCAGCAGCTCCTACGGGACAGGTGGAGAGACCCAGTACTTC. The chain recombines TRBV7-8 with TRBJ2-5, with 8 nucleotides matching TRBD1. This CDR3 is 15 amino acids long. V shed 4 bases, J shed 4 bases, and the junction held 8 bases outside the gene matches. CDR1 and CDR2 from the germline V gene are SGHVS and FQNEAQ.

This clonotype was detected many times. This chain links TRBV4-2 with TRBJ1-1; D remains unclear. Trimming left V 3 bases short and J 1 base short, with 3 bases between. Germline assignment: CDR1 LGHNA and CDR2 YNFKEQ. The CDR3 totals 12 residues. The CDR3 protein is CASSHENTEAFF. The CDR3 DNA is TGTGCCAGCAGCCACGAGAACACTGAAGCTTTCTTT.

The chain recombines TRBV2 with TRBJ1-5, with TRBD1 matching over 8 bases. The V and J ends lost 8 bases and 5 bases, in that order; junction bases with no gene match: 14. This CDR3 has 16 amino acids. Germline CDR1 is SNHLY and CDR2 is FYNNEI. CDR3 DNA: TGTGCCAGCCGCAGGGACAGGAAGGGCGATGATCAGCCCCAGCATTTT. Amino acid sequence: CASRRDRKGDDQPQHF.

The V and J genes are TRBV20-1 and TRBJ1-5; no reliable D call. V dropped 1 base and J dropped 0 bases, with 10 bases sitting between them. The CDR3 runs 15 residues. Germline loops: CDR1 DFQATT, CDR2 SNEGSKA (reference sequence). The CDR3 bases are TGCAGTGCTAGAGGGACGGACCATAGCAATCAGCCCCAGCATTTT. This gives the protein CSARGTDHSNQPQHF.

In its sample, this clonotype was seen a few times. This CDR3 is CASSEDGGLISSGNTIYF. The CDR3 nucleotides read TGCGCCAGCAGTGAGGACGGGGGATTGATAAGCTCTGGAAACACCATATATTTT. V gene TRBV10-2 combines with J gene TRBJ1-3; D is perhaps TRBD1 (5 bases). This CDR3 contains 18 residues. Trimming shortened V by 2 bases and J by 0 bases, and 17 bases separated the two germline ends. Looked up from germline, CDR1 is WSHSY and CDR2 is SAAADI.

This clonotype has a handful of counts. This chain connects TRBV28 to TRBJ2-1; the match to TRBD2 covers 12 bases. There are 15 residues in the CDR3. Germline loops: CDR1 MDHEN, CDR2 SYDVKM. The junction had 5 bases not matched to a gene; V was cut back by 5 bases and J by 6 bases. The CDR3 here is CASSPTSGRINEQFF. The CDR3 region has the DNA TGTGCCAGCAGTCCCACTAGCGGGAGGATCAATGAGCAGTTCTTC. Based on the CDR3 plus reference TRBV28 and TRBJ2-1, the full variable domain is DVKVTQSSRYLVKRTGEKVFLECVQDMDHENMFWYRQDPGLGLRLIYFSYDVKMKEKGDIPEGYSVSREKKERFSLILESASTNQTSMYLCASSPTSGRINEQFFGPGTRLTVL.

The chain employs TRBV27 and TRBJ2-3; D is unresolved. The CDR3 loop spans 14 amino acids. With 0 bases removed from V and 1 base from J, the gap between germline ends came to 5 bases. The V gene's germline CDR1 is MNHEY and CDR2 SMNVEV (reference sequence). The chain's CDR3 is CASSLSYGTDTQYF. The DNA of the CDR3 is TGTGCCAGCAGTTTATCGTACGGCACAGATACGCAGTATTTT.

This clonotype was picked up many times. This chain connects TRBV20-1 to TRBJ2-5, with D possibly TRBD1 on 6 matching bases. Trimming shortened V by 0 bases and J by 5 bases, and 25 bases separated the two germline ends. The CDR3 has 18 residues. Germline V lookup: CDR1 DFQATT, CDR2 SNEGSKA (reference sequence). The CDR3 here is CSARDGARNTGFGETQYF. CDR3 sequence (DNA): TGCAGTGCTAGAGATGGTGCCCGGAACACAGGGTTTGGGGAGACCCAGTACTTC.

This clonotype was counted a few times. The chain uses TRBV6-1 and TRBJ2-2, with no clear D. CDR1 is MNHNS and CDR2 is SASEGT in the germline V gene. The CDR3 sequence is 14 residues long. Between the trimmed V and J ends, which lost 7 bases and 0 bases, there was a span of 9 bases. As DNA, the CDR3 is TGTGCCAGCAAAGGACGGTCGAACACCGGGGAGCTGTTTTTT. The encoded protein is CASKGRSNTGELFF.

This chain connects TRBV5-1 to TRBJ2-1; D is possibly TRBD1 (6 bases). Between the trimmed V and J ends, which lost 3 bases and 7 bases, there was a span of 20 bases. This CDR3 is built from 16 residues. Germline lookup yields CDR1 SGHRS and CDR2 YFSETQ. CDR3 loop: CASSSDTTGPGNEQFF. The CDR3 DNA follows: TGCGCCAGCAGCTCGGATACGACAGGTCCCGGTAATGAGCAGTTCTTC.

This clonotype showed up just a few times. The chain has TRBV20-1 and TRBJ1-6; TRBD1 matches 7 bases. J lost 7 bases, V lost 1 base, and 7 bases had no gene match. CDR3 size: 15 residues. Per the germline V gene, CDR1 is DFQATT and CDR2 is SNEGSKA (reference sequence). CDR3 DNA: TGCAGTGCTAGAGCTAGGACAGGTCTGAATTCACCCCTCCACTTT. It encodes CSARARTGLNSPLHF.

This clonotype appeared a few times. This rearrangement joins TRBV5-6 to TRBJ2-3, with TRBD2 matching over 12 bases. The CDR3 is made up of 16 amino acids. Germline-derived CDR1 and CDR2 are SGHDT and YYEEEE. J lost 8 bases, V lost 3 bases, and 10 bases had no gene match. DNA for the CDR3: TGTGCCAGCAGCTCCCCTAGCGGGGGGGCCTATACTACGCAGTATTTT. This sequence encodes CASSSPSGGAYTTQYF.